A selection of T cell receptor beta chains follows, all from one sample in a study of response to subunit inactivated influenza vaccine. Each CDR3 protein is one row after TCRdb ran MiXCR on the RT-PCR reads. The data show more than 700,000 distinct CDR3 sequences, around 20% seen once. The sequences come from PBMCs from blood, collected around 5 days after vaccination. These receptors all stem from a man over 45 who received an inactivated influenza vaccine. CDR3s include the opening cysteine and the closing phenylalanine or tryptophan. Fields, in order: J gene, V gene, D gene, clone size, CDR3 protein, CDR3 DNA. D genes are given only for firm matches. Some rows have no size entry. The others give once, few or many, or a class for an expanded clone.

j_gene: TRBJ1-5
v_gene: TRBV7-9
d_gene: .
abundance: .
CDR3aa: CASSPGSGQPQHF
CDR3nt: TGTGCCAGCAGCCCCGGAAGCGGTCAGCCCCAGCATTTT

j_gene: TRBJ1-2
v_gene: TRBV4-3
d_gene: .
abundance: .
CDR3aa: CASSPQGKGALEF
CDR3nt: TGCGCCAGCAGCCCCCAGGGAAAAGGGGCTTTGGAGTTC

j_gene: TRBJ1-2
v_gene: TRBV20-1
d_gene: .
abundance: few
CDR3aa: CSASSRGHGYTF
CDR3nt: TGCAGTGCTAGTTCCAGGGGTCACGGCTACACCTTC

j_gene: TRBJ1-5
v_gene: TRBV6-1
d_gene: .
abundance: .
CDR3aa: CASGPAGAGNQPQHF
CDR3nt: TGTGCCAGCGGCCCCGCAGGGGCTGGAAATCAGCCCCAGCATTTT

j_gene: TRBJ2-7
v_gene: TRBV7-2
d_gene: TRBD2
abundance: .
CDR3aa: CASSQPGLAGSEQYF
CDR3nt: TGTGCCAGCAGCCAACCCGGACTAGCGGGAAGCGAGCAGTACTTC

j_gene: TRBJ1-2
v_gene: TRBV29-1
d_gene: TRBD1
abundance: few
CDR3aa: CSIGTGDGYTF
CDR3nt: TGCAGCATTGGGACAGGGGATGGCTACACCTTC

j_gene: TRBJ2-7
v_gene: TRBV28
d_gene: TRBD1
abundance: few
CDR3aa: CASSFPPTGDHYEQYF
CDR3nt: TGTGCCAGCAGTTTTCCGCCGACAGGGGACCACTACGAGCAGTACTTC

j_gene: TRBJ2-3
v_gene: TRBV20-1
d_gene: TRBD1
abundance: few
CDR3aa: CSARRGQGARVLSDTQYF
CDR3nt: TGCAGTGCTAGGCGGGGACAGGGGGCGCGAGTACTCTCAGATACGCAGTATTTT

j_gene: TRBJ2-3
v_gene: TRBV12-3/TRBV12-4
d_gene: .
abundance: few
CDR3aa: CASRRSPDTDTQYF
CDR3nt: TGTGCCAGCCGACGTTCCCCCGACACAGATACGCAGTATTTT

j_gene: TRBJ2-1
v_gene: TRBV29-1
d_gene: TRBD2
abundance: few
CDR3aa: CSVRLAGGTSYNEQFF
CDR3nt: TGCAGCGTTCGGCTAGCGGGGGGAACCTCCTACAATGAGCAGTTCTTC

j_gene: TRBJ2-7
v_gene: TRBV5-5
d_gene: TRBD1
abundance: .
CDR3aa: CASSSYSGTGAYEQYF
CDR3nt: TGTGCCAGCAGCTCCTACTCCGGGACAGGGGCCTACGAGCAGTACTTC

j_gene: TRBJ2-2
v_gene: TRBV27
d_gene: TRBD2
abundance: .
CDR3aa: CASSSAGLAGTGELFF
CDR3nt: TGTGCCAGCAGTTCTGCGGGACTAGCCGGGACCGGGGAGCTGTTTTTT

j_gene: TRBJ2-7
v_gene: TRBV6-2/TRBV6-3
d_gene: .
abundance: few
CDR3aa: CASSGRFRPQYF
CDR3nt: TGTGCCAGCAGTGGCCGTTTTCGGCCGCAGTACTTC

j_gene: TRBJ1-4
v_gene: TRBV20-1
d_gene: .
abundance: .
CDR3aa: CSAGRGDGLEKPFF
CDR3nt: TGCAGTGCAGGTCGGGGGGATGGATTAGAAAAACCGTTTTTT

j_gene: TRBJ2-5
v_gene: TRBV9
d_gene: .
abundance: .
CDR3aa: CASSVGPTGGHETQYF
CDR3nt: TGTGCCAGCAGCGTAGGACCGACAGGAGGGCACGAGACCCAGTACTTC

j_gene: TRBJ2-1
v_gene: TRBV20-1
d_gene: TRBD2
abundance: few
CDR3aa: CSARKGLALLYNEQFF
CDR3nt: TGCAGTGCGCGGAAGGGACTAGCGCTCCTTTACAATGAGCAGTTCTTC

j_gene: TRBJ2-1
v_gene: TRBV4-2
d_gene: TRBD2
abundance: few
CDR3aa: CASSQDSRGRFEQFF
CDR3nt: TGTGCCAGCAGCCAAGACTCTCGCGGGAGATTTGAGCAGTTCTTC

j_gene: TRBJ1-1
v_gene: TRBV9
d_gene: TRBD1
abundance: .
CDR3aa: CASSVWDRNTEAFF
CDR3nt: TGTGCCAGCAGCGTATGGGACAGGAACACTGAAGCTTTCTTT

j_gene: TRBJ2-7
v_gene: TRBV5-1
d_gene: .
abundance: .
CDR3aa: CASSTRGVSYEQYF
CDR3nt: TGCGCCAGCAGCACAAGAGGGGTCTCCTACGAGCAGTACTTC

j_gene: TRBJ2-1
v_gene: TRBV12-5
d_gene: .
abundance: .
CDR3aa: CASGLTGTGLFF
CDR3nt: TGTGCTAGTGGTTTGACCGGGACTGGATTGTTCTTC

j_gene: TRBJ2-7
v_gene: TRBV5-1
d_gene: TRBD2
abundance: few
CDR3aa: CASSLAPGGGTYEQYF
CDR3nt: TGCGCCAGCAGCTTGGCCCCGGGGGGGGGCACCTACGAGCAGTACTTC

j_gene: TRBJ1-1
v_gene: TRBV5-1
d_gene: .
abundance: few
CDR3aa: CASSHRRDTEAFF
CDR3nt: TGCGCCAGCAGCCATAGGAGGGACACTGAAGCTTTCTTT

j_gene: TRBJ2-7
v_gene: TRBV12-3/TRBV12-4
d_gene: .
abundance: .
CDR3aa: CASSLSGGQSSYEQYF
CDR3nt: TGTGCCAGCAGTTTAAGCGGCGGTCAAAGCTCCTACGAGCAGTACTTC

j_gene: TRBJ1-1
v_gene: TRBV20-1
d_gene: TRBD1
abundance: few
CDR3aa: CSAKPQGAWTEAFF
CDR3nt: TGCAGTGCTAAACCCCAGGGGGCGTGGACTGAAGCTTTCTTT

j_gene: TRBJ1-4
v_gene: TRBV7-9
d_gene: TRBD1
abundance: few
CDR3aa: CASSRTTGINEKLFF
CDR3nt: TGTGCCAGCAGCCGCACGACAGGGATTAATGAAAAACTGTTTTTT

j_gene: TRBJ1-2
v_gene: TRBV7-2
d_gene: TRBD1
abundance: many
CDR3aa: CASSLGTGVYGYTF
CDR3nt: TGTGCCAGCAGCTTAGGGACAGGGGTCTATGGCTACACCTTC

j_gene: TRBJ2-6
v_gene: TRBV21-1
d_gene: .
abundance: .
CDR3aa: CASTRRDSGANVLTF
CDR3nt: TGTGCCAGCACGCGTCGGGACTCTGGGGCCAACGTCCTGACTTTC

j_gene: TRBJ2-2
v_gene: TRBV11-2
d_gene: .
abundance: few
CDR3aa: CASSLGVSYTGELFF
CDR3nt: TGTGCCAGCAGCTTAGGGGTCAGTTACACCGGGGAGCTGTTTTTT

j_gene: TRBJ2-1
v_gene: TRBV20-1
d_gene: TRBD2
abundance: few
CDR3aa: CSARDPGTSGSDEQFF
CDR3nt: TGCAGTGCTAGAGATCCCGGGACTAGCGGGAGCGATGAGCAGTTCTTC

j_gene: TRBJ1-2
v_gene: TRBV29-1
d_gene: .
abundance: few
CDR3aa: CSVDGRPPIGYTF
CDR3nt: TGCAGCGTTGATGGTCGCCCACCTATTGGCTACACCTTC

j_gene: TRBJ2-5
v_gene: TRBV11-2
d_gene: .
abundance: .
CDR3aa: CASGTGGQGASKTQYF
CDR3nt: TGTGCCAGCGGAACCGGGGGGCAGGGGGCGTCAAAGACCCAGTACTTC

j_gene: TRBJ1-4
v_gene: TRBV4-1
d_gene: .
abundance: few
CDR3aa: CASSQEGFEKLFF
CDR3nt: TGCGCCAGCAGCCAAGAAGGGTTTGAAAAACTGTTTTTT

j_gene: TRBJ2-4
v_gene: TRBV20-1
d_gene: .
abundance: few
CDR3aa: CSARDRSRNIQYF
CDR3nt: TGCAGTGCTAGAGATAGGTCACGGAACATTCAGTACTTC

j_gene: TRBJ2-5
v_gene: TRBV12-3/TRBV12-4
d_gene: TRBD2
abundance: few
CDR3aa: CASSFSGALQETQYF
CDR3nt: TGTGCCAGCAGTTTTAGCGGGGCCCTCCAAGAGACCCAGTACTTC

j_gene: TRBJ2-7
v_gene: TRBV6-1
d_gene: .
abundance: .
CDR3aa: CASSRLSLGAQAEQYF
CDR3nt: TGTGCCAGCAGTCGGTTGAGTCTAGGGGCACAGGCCGAGCAGTACTTC

j_gene: TRBJ2-5
v_gene: TRBV12-3/TRBV12-4
d_gene: .
abundance: .
CDR3aa: CASSNYQETQYF
CDR3nt: TGTGCCAGCAGCAATTACCAAGAGACCCAGTACTTC

j_gene: TRBJ1-2
v_gene: TRBV12-3/TRBV12-4
d_gene: .
abundance: many
CDR3aa: CASSPHDKTYLYGYTF
CDR3nt: TGTGCCAGCAGTCCCCACGACAAGACCTACCTCTATGGCTACACCTTC

j_gene: TRBJ2-1
v_gene: TRBV10-2
d_gene: .
abundance: few
CDR3aa: CASSLWGVDEQFF
CDR3nt: TGCGCCAGCAGCCTATGGGGGGTGGATGAGCAGTTCTTC

j_gene: TRBJ2-7
v_gene: TRBV12-3/TRBV12-4
d_gene: TRBD1
abundance: .
CDR3aa: CASSPDRFLEQYF
CDR3nt: TGTGCCAGCAGTCCGGACAGGTTTTTGGAGCAGTACTTC

j_gene: TRBJ1-2
v_gene: TRBV6-2/TRBV6-3
d_gene: .
abundance: few
CDR3aa: CASSYLSSGRGGYTF
CDR3nt: TGTGCCAGCAGTTACTTATCGTCGGGGCGTGGAGGCTACACCTTC

j_gene: TRBJ2-3
v_gene: TRBV25-1
d_gene: .
abundance: .
CDR3aa: CASGLTWGDTQYF
CDR3nt: TGTGCCAGCGGCCTTACTTGGGGAGATACGCAGTATTTT

j_gene: TRBJ2-1
v_gene: TRBV20-1
d_gene: .
abundance: .
CDR3aa: CSASEPSLYNEQFF
CDR3nt: TGCAGTGCTAGCGAACCCTCGCTTTACAATGAGCAGTTCTTC

j_gene: TRBJ2-7
v_gene: TRBV5-1
d_gene: .
abundance: .
CDR3aa: CASSSTAGYEQYF
CDR3nt: TGCGCCAGCAGCTCAACTGCTGGCTACGAGCAGTACTTC

j_gene: TRBJ2-4
v_gene: TRBV3-1
d_gene: TRBD2
abundance: few
CDR3aa: CASSQDLASGRINKLAKNIQYF
CDR3nt: TGTGCCAGCAGCCAAGATCTGGCTAGCGGGAGGATTAATAAACTAGCCAAAAACATTCAGTACTTC

j_gene: TRBJ2-1
v_gene: TRBV4-3
d_gene: .
abundance: .
CDR3aa: CASSQEGQAYNEQFF
CDR3nt: TGCGCCAGCAGCCAAGAGGGACAAGCCTACAATGAGCAGTTCTTC

j_gene: TRBJ2-5
v_gene: TRBV20-1
d_gene: TRBD2
abundance: .
CDR3aa: CSARDTGGPKETQYF
CDR3nt: TGCAGTGCTAGAGATACGGGAGGGCCTAAAGAGACCCAGTACTTC

j_gene: TRBJ2-1
v_gene: TRBV5-1
d_gene: .
abundance: few
CDR3aa: CASRQGGNNEQFF
CDR3nt: TGCGCCAGTCGGCAGGGAGGTAACAATGAGCAGTTCTTC

j_gene: TRBJ2-3
v_gene: TRBV12-3/TRBV12-4
d_gene: .
abundance: few
CDR3aa: CASSIEALAPDTQYF
CDR3nt: TGTGCCAGCAGTATCGAGGCCCTCGCTCCAGATACGCAGTATTTT

j_gene: TRBJ2-5
v_gene: TRBV6-2/TRBV6-3
d_gene: .
abundance: .
CDR3aa: CASIYRDALQETQYF
CDR3nt: TGTGCCAGCATTTACAGGGACGCTCTCCAAGAGACCCAGTACTTC

j_gene: TRBJ2-4
v_gene: TRBV7-2
d_gene: TRBD2
abundance: few
CDR3aa: CASSLVIAGGTKNIQYF
CDR3nt: TGTGCCAGCAGCTTAGTAATAGCGGGGGGGACCAAAAACATTCAGTACTTC

j_gene: TRBJ2-5
v_gene: TRBV20-1
d_gene: .
abundance: few
CDR3aa: CSARSSTAQETQYF
CDR3nt: TGCAGTGCGAGGTCCTCAACTGCTCAGGAGACCCAGTACTTC

j_gene: TRBJ1-2
v_gene: TRBV20-1
d_gene: .
abundance: .
CDR3aa: CSADYSEDTF
CDR3nt: TGCAGCGCTGATTACAGCGAGGACACCTTC

j_gene: TRBJ2-7
v_gene: TRBV7-2
d_gene: .
abundance: .
CDR3aa: CASSLQSSLRDEQYF
CDR3nt: TGTGCCAGCAGCTTACAGTCTAGTCTTCGGGACGAGCAGTACTTC

j_gene: TRBJ2-5
v_gene: TRBV7-8
d_gene: .
abundance: few
CDR3aa: CASSSPWGGQLAEWETQYF
CDR3nt: TGTGCCAGCAGCTCTCCGTGGGGGGGGCAGCTAGCGGAGTGGGAGACCCAGTACTTC